Listed below are T cell receptor beta chains from one sample, sequenced in a study of T cell changes during pregnancy in multiple sclerosis. Clones were sequenced by immunoSEQ multiplex PCR, and TCRdb holds only the in-frame ones, with some missing. In the table there are 77,000 or so clones, just under 95% of which are singletons. The specimen was peripheral blood, collected in the second trimester of pregnancy. The source is a female donor in good health, enrolled as a control in a pregnancy study. The CDR3 runs from the conserved cysteine through the conserved F or W. D genes are given only for firm matches. For some rows the clone size is stated as once, few or many, or as a class when expanded; others skip it.

cdr3_length j_call clone_size v_call d_call cdr3_aa cdr3_nt
16 TRBJ1-1 . TRBV19 . CASSIAAGAMNTEAFF TGTGCCAGTAGTATAGCGGCAGGGGCCATGAACACTGAAGCTTTCTTT
15 TRBJ1-2 . TRBV7-2 TRBD1 CASSSGQGAMGGYTF TGTGCCAGCAGCTCCGGACAGGGGGCGATGGGGGGCTACACCTTC
15 TRBJ1-2 . TRBV5-1 . CASSLESGANYGYTF TGCGCCAGCAGCTTGGAGTCAGGGGCTAACTATGGCTACACCTTC
15 TRBJ1-1 . TRBV11-3 TRBD1 CASSLAGNRGAEAFF TGTGCCAGCAGCTTAGCTGGAAACAGGGGCGCTGAAGCTTTCTTT
13 TRBJ1-4 . TRBV7-9 TRBD1 CASSPRQGALLFF TGTGCCAGCAGCCCCCGACAGGGGGCATTGTTGTTTTTT
15 TRBJ2-4 . TRBV6-5 TRBD2 CASSYSRGGGNIQYF TGTGCCAGCAGTTACTCGCGCGGGGGGGGAAACATTCAGTACTTC
16 TRBJ1-5 . TRBV6-1 TRBD1 CASSEGTGGDYQPQHF TGTGCCAGCAGTGAAGGGACAGGGGGCGATTACCAGCCCCAGCATTTT
15 TRBJ1-2 once TRBV6-6 TRBD1 CATQDRGTGDYGYTF TGTGCCACCCAAGACAGGGGCACAGGAGACTATGGCTACACCTTC
14 TRBJ2-2 . TRBV19 . CASSIHPYTGELFF TGTGCCAGTAGTATCCATCCATACACCGGGGAGCTGTTTTTT
13 TRBJ2-1 . TRBV19 . CATERGNNNEQFF TGTGCCACCGAGAGGGGGAATAACAATGAGCAGTTCTTC
14 TRBJ2-2 . TRBV7-3 . CASSTTGNTGELFF TGTGCCAGCAGCACAACGGGGAACACCGGGGAGCTGTTTTTT
13 TRBJ1-5 . TRBV7-2 . CASSLTGNQPQHF TGTGCCAGCAGCTTAACAGGGAATCAGCCCCAGCATTTT
16 TRBJ2-7 . TRBV7-2 TRBD2 CASSLVGLAADYEQYF TGTGCCAGCAGCTTAGTGGGACTAGCGGCCGACTACGAGCAGTACTTC
14 TRBJ1-2 . TRBV7-2 TRBD1 CASSSTGGRSGYTF TGTGCCAGCAGTTCCACAGGGGGCAGGTCTGGCTACACCTTC
16 TRBJ1-1 . TRBV21-1 . CASSYAGKGGDTEAFF TGTGCCAGCAGCTATGCAGGGAAGGGGGGGGACACTGAAGCTTTCTTT
12 TRBJ2-3 once TRBV10-3 . CAISESRDTQYF TGTGCCATCAGTGAGTCCAGGGATACGCAGTATTTT
16 TRBJ1-3 . TRBV11-2 . CASSLELLPSGNTIYF TGTGCCAGCAGCTTAGAACTCCTGCCCTCTGGAAACACCATATATTTT
17 TRBJ2-2 . TRBV7-9 . CASSPQALTTNTGELFF TGTGCCAGCAGCCCTCAGGCCCTAACCACGAACACCGGGGAGCTGTTTTTT
13 TRBJ1-1 . TRBV18 . CASSPPSGDGAFF TGTGCCAGCTCACCACCGTCGGGGGATGGAGCTTTCTTT
14 TRBJ2-5 once TRBV10-3 . CAISDTTNQETQYF TGTGCCATCAGTGACACTACCAACCAAGAGACCCAGTACTTC
15 TRBJ2-2 . TRBV30 TRBD1 CAWSIDRVNTGELFF TGTGCCTGGAGTATAGACAGGGTTAACACCGGGGAGCTGTTTTTT
14 TRBJ2-3 . TRBV29-1 . CSVEADTGTDTQYF TGCAGCGTTGAAGCAGACACCGGCACAGATACGCAGTATTTT
17 TRBJ1-5 . TRBV21-1 . CASTERGTTYSNQPQHF TGTGCCAGCACCGAGAGGGGGACAACGTATAGCAATCAGCCCCAGCATTTT
15 TRBJ1-1 . TRBV9 TRBD1 CASSAPGQGYTEAFF TGTGCCAGCAGCGCACCGGGACAGGGGTACACTGAAGCTTTCTTT
14 TRBJ2-7 few TRBV6-1 . CASSGLRGGHEQYF TGTGCCAGCAGTGGACTAAGGGGGGGGCACGAGCAGTACTTC
14 TRBJ1-2 . TRBV19 . CASSIFDRKKPHTF TGTGCCAGTAGCATTTTCGACAGGAAAAAGCCTCACACCTTC
17 TRBJ2-5 once TRBV5-6 TRBD2 CASSLEVAGGPLETQYF TGTGCCAGCAGCTTGGAGGTAGCGGGGGGGCCTTTGGAGACCCAGTACTTC
15 TRBJ1-1 . TRBV5-6 . CASSLEGERYTEAFF TGTGCCAGCAGCTTAGAGGGGGAAAGGTACACTGAAGCTTTCTTT
17 TRBJ1-5 . TRBV19 . CASKISRGALVHQPQHF TGTGCCAGTAAAATCAGCAGGGGCGCCCTAGTCCATCAGCCCCAGCATTTT
19 TRBJ2-4 . TRBV7-2 . CASSLGPAGSYLAKNIQYF TGTGCCAGCAGCTTAGGCCCAGCGGGTAGTTATTTAGCCAAAAACATTCAGTACTTC
13 TRBJ1-1 . TRBV5-8 . CASSYPQNTEAFF TGTGCCAGCAGCTATCCACAGAACACTGAAGCTTTCTTT
15 TRBJ1-4 . TRBV9 TRBD1 CASSIQGATNEKLFF TGTGCCAGCAGCATACAGGGGGCCACTAATGAAAAACTGTTTTTT
11 TRBJ2-1 . TRBV7-9 . CASSFGNEQFF TGTGCCAGCAGCTTCGGGAATGAGCAGTTCTTC
14 TRBJ1-5 . TRBV6-6 TRBD1 CASSVDRGNQPQHF TGTGCCAGCAGTGTGGACAGGGGCAATCAGCCCCAGCATTTT
17 TRBJ1-2 . TRBV19 . CASSMSIPRAANYGYTF TGTGCCAGTAGTATGAGTATTCCGAGGGCAGCTAACTATGGCTACACCTTC
13 TRBJ1-1 few TRBV27 TRBD1 CASSLRQGTEAFF TGTGCCAGCAGTCTCCGACAGGGGACTGAAGCTTTCTTT
15 TRBJ2-7 . TRBV2 TRBD1 CASRETGGKVYEQYF TGTGCCAGCAGAGAAACAGGGGGGAAAGTCTACGAGCAGTACTTC
16 TRBJ2-2 . TRBV5-1 TRBD2 CASSSTAGGDTGELFF TGCGCCAGCAGCTCAACAGCGGGGGGGGACACCGGGGAGCTGTTTTTT
13 TRBJ2-1 few TRBV19 . CATSRGPYNEQFF TGTGCCACGAGTAGGGGCCCCTACAATGAGCAGTTCTTC
15 TRBJ2-2 . TRBV30 TRBD2 CAWSRAGGFTGELFF TGTGCCTGGAGTCGGGCGGGGGGATTCACCGGGGAGCTGTTTTTT
15 TRBJ2-7 . TRBV5-1 . CASSSLSVQAYEQYF TGCGCCAGCAGCTCGCTGAGCGTCCAAGCCTACGAGCAGTACTTC
14 TRBJ1-1 . TRBV19 TRBD1 CASSKQGANTEAFF TGTGCCAGTAGTAAACAGGGGGCAAACACTGAAGCTTTCTTT
14 TRBJ1-5 . TRBV7-9 TRBD1 CASSTSTGVQPQHF TGTGCCAGCAGCACTTCGACAGGGGTTCAGCCCCAGCATTTT
13 TRBJ2-7 . TRBV9 TRBD1 CASSQGESYEQYF TGTGCCAGCAGCCAGGGGGAATCTTACGAGCAGTACTTC
16 TRBJ2-2 . TRBV7-6 TRBD2 CASSLASGGDTGELFF TGTGCCAGCAGCTTAGCTAGCGGGGGGGACACCGGGGAGCTGTTTTTT
15 TRBJ1-1 . TRBV19 TRBD1 CASSITGATNTEAFF TGTGCCAGTAGTATCACAGGGGCTACGAACACTGAAGCTTTCTTT
15 TRBJ1-1 . TRBV18 . CASSPSDRPTTEAFF TGTGCCAGCTCACCGTCGGACAGACCTACTACTGAAGCTTTCTTT
14 TRBJ2-7 . TRBV2 TRBD2 CASSGTRGTYEQYF TGTGCCAGCAGTGGGACTAGGGGAACCTACGAGCAGTACTTC
18 TRBJ2-5 . TRBV11-2 TRBD2 CASSLLRTSGGAQETQYF TGTGCCAGCAGCTTACTTAGGACTAGCGGGGGGGCTCAAGAGACCCAGTACTTC
12 TRBJ1-1 . TRBV29-1 TRBD1 CSAGGLNTEAFF TGCAGCGCAGGGGGCCTCAACACTGAAGCTTTCTTT
13 TRBJ2-7 . TRBV15 TRBD1 CATSGQGFNEQYF TGTGCCACCAGCGGACAGGGGTTCAACGAGCAGTACTTC
14 TRBJ1-1 . TRBV19 . CASNGLNYNTEAFF TGTGCCAGTAACGGACTAAACTATAACACTGAAGCTTTCTTT
15 TRBJ1-1 . TRBV27 TRBD1 CASSLDRGTNTEAFF TGTGCCAGCAGTCTAGACAGGGGAACGAACACTGAAGCTTTCTTT
14 TRBJ1-1 . TRBV27 . CASSLTRVNTEAFF TGTGCCAGCAGTTTAACCAGGGTAAACACTGAAGCTTTCTTT
12 TRBJ1-2 . TRBV15 . CATSRDGDGYTF TGTGCCACCAGCAGAGACGGAGATGGCTACACCTTC
12 TRBJ2-1 . TRBV7-8 TRBD2 CASSRGGRKQFF TGTGCCAGCAGCCGGGGGGGCCGAAAGCAGTTCTTC
14 TRBJ2-7 . TRBV27 TRBD1 CASSLGQLTYEQYF TGTGCCAGCAGTTTGGGACAGCTCACCTACGAGCAGTACTTC
14 TRBJ1-4 . TRBV4-1 TRBD1 CASSKRDSSEKLFF TGCGCCAGCAGCAAACGGGACAGTAGCGAAAAACTGTTTTTT